This T cell receptor beta chain originates from a study of beta chain features in type 1 diabetes. Study results and caveats: Although PCR might favor shorter templates, it would do so equally in patients and controls. Comparison showed that naive, central memory and Treg TCRB repertoires appeared more similar among patients than among healthy donors.

The CDR3 has 15 residues. Germline V gives CDR1 SNHLY, CDR2 FYNNEI. Deletions cut 6 bases from V and 0 bases from J, with 14 bases between. On this clone: Its antigen is unidentified.

Sequencing targeted expressed TCRB transcripts, as all isolated RNA had been reverse transcribed. Clones were read by immunoSEQ multiplex PCR, and TCRdb kept only the in-frame ones, dropping some. The table lists about 60,000 clones, roughly three fifths of them singletons. The chain has TRBV2 and TRBJ1-1, with D unclear. Sequencing was done on a sample of Tregs from blood. The clonotype originates from a woman in her late teens or twenties in good health. Here the CDR3 DNA reads TGTGCCAGCAGATATCAGACTTCCATGAACACTGAAGCTTTCTTT. This encodes CASRYQTSMNTEAFF.